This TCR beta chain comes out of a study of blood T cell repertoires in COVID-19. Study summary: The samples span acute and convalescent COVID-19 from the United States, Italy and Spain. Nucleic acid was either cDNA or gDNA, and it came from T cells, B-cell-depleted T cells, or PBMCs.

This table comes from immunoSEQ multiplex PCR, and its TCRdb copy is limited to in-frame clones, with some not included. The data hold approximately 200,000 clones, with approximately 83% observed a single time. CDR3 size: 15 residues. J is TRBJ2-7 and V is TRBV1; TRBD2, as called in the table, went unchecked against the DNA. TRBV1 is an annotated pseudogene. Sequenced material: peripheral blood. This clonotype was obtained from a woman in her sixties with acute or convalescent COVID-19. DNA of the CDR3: TGCACCAGCAGCCCGGGAGGGGGGTACTCCTACGAGCAGTACTTC. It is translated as CTSSPGGGYSYEQYF.